This entry lists 27 T cell receptor beta chains sequenced from one sample in a study of blood T cell repertoires in COVID-19. TCRdb's table, derived via immunoSEQ multiplex PCR, lists solely in-frame clones and lacks some. The sample carries 250,000 to 300,000 clones, approximately 84% recorded once. Sequencing was carried out using PBMCs or T cells enriched from blood (not recorded which). These receptors all stem from a young man who had recovered from COVID-19.

DNA for the CDR3: TGTGCCAGCAGTCACCTTTACAGAGAGAATCAGCCCCAGCATTTT. Encoded protein: CASSHLYRENQPQHF. The J gene is TRBJ1-5, the V gene TRBV6-5, with unresolved D. The CDR3 length is 15 residues. The V and J ends lost 5 bases and 4 bases respectively, with 15 bases between them. Germline-derived CDR1 and CDR2 are MNHEY and SVGAGI.

The J gene is TRBJ2-5, the V gene TRBV19, with 8 bases fitting TRBD2. With 3 bases clipped from V and 2 bases from J, the junction kept 5 bases outside the gene matches. Germline loops: CDR1 LNHDA, CDR2 SQIVND (reference sequence). This CDR3 has 15 residues. The chain's CDR3 is CASSINSGVQETQYF. The CDR3 DNA reads TGTGCCAGTAGTATTAATAGCGGGGTACAAGAGACCCAGTACTTC. The full variable domain, its missing parts supplied by reference TRBV19 and TRBJ2-5, is DGGITQSPKYLFRKEGQNVTLSCEQNLNHDAMYWYRQDPGQGLRLIYYSQIVNDFQKGDIAEGYSVSREKKESFPLTVTSAQKNPTAFYLCASSINSGVQETQYFGPGTRLLVL.

The V and J genes are TRBV6-5 and TRBJ1-2, with TRBD1 matching 7 bases. This CDR3 spans 14 amino acids. Trimming cost V 2 bases and J 8 bases; bases outside gene matches: 8. CDR1 and CDR2 from the germline V gene are MNHEY and SVGAGI. The CDR3, as DNA: TGTGCCAGCAGTTACGCGGAGGGGGCACAGGGCTACACCTTC. Protein sequence: CASSYAEGAQGYTF.

This sequence joins TRBV14 and TRBJ2-1; 13 bases are a match to TRBD2. There are 17 residues in the CDR3. CDR1 and CDR2 (germline): SGHDN, FVKESK. Trimming took 4 bases from V and 0 from J; bases not matched to a gene: 3. The CDR3 region is CASSPWTSGSSYNEQFF. The CDR3 coding sequence is TGTGCCAGCAGCCCCTGGACTAGCGGGAGCTCCTACAATGAGCAGTTCTTC.

The V call is TRBV2, the J call TRBJ2-3, with no clear D. CDR1 SNHLY and CDR2 FYNNEI come from the germline V gene. The CDR3 spans 14 residues. Trimming left V 5 bases short and J 5 bases short, with 14 bases between. CDR3 in amino acids: CASSWRPLGDTQYF. CDR3 sequence (DNA): TGTGCCAGCAGTTGGCGGCCCCTGGGAGATACGCAGTATTTT. Based on the CDR3 plus reference TRBV2 and TRBJ2-3, the full variable domain is EPEVTQTPSHQVTQMGQEVILRCVPISNHLYFYWYRQILGQKVEFLVSFYNNEISEKSEIFDDQFSVERPDGSNFTLKIRSTKLEDSAMYFCASSWRPLGDTQYFGPGTRLTVL.

V gene TRBV2 combines with J gene TRBJ1-2; D is possibly TRBD1 (5 bases). Germline values: CDR1 SNHLY, CDR2 FYNNEI. The CDR3 totals 14 residues. V was cut by 6 bases and J by 0 bases, with 11 bases left in between. CDR3 sequence (DNA): TGTGCCAGCAGACTAGGGGAGGCTAACTATGGCTACACCTTC. It encodes CASRLGEANYGYTF.

This clone came up once. J is TRBJ2-7 and V is TRBV6-5, with 7 bases fitting TRBD1. Germline V gene sequence: CDR1 MNHEY, CDR2 SVGAGI. Unmatched junction bases numbered 4, after V lost 6 bases and J lost 5 bases. The CDR3 is 12 amino acids. DNA of the CDR3: TGTGCCAGCAGGTCACAGGGGAACGAGCAGTACTTC. Amino acids: CASRSQGNEQYF.

CDR3 DNA sequence: TGTGCCTGGAGTGCCCCGGGTTGGCGTTTGGATGGCTACACCTTC. Translation: CAWSAPGWRLDGYTF. The gene calls are TRBV30 and TRBJ1-2, with D unresolved. This CDR3 spans 15 amino acids. The V end was cut by 1 base, the J end by 6 bases, with 18 bases between. Germline V lookup: CDR1 GTSNPN, CDR2 SVGIG (reference sequence).

The chain recombines TRBV5-1 with TRBJ2-1; 9 bases map to TRBD2. Trimming cost V 0 bases and J 0 bases; bases outside gene matches: 10. The CDR3 spans 19 residues. Germline CDR1 is SGHRS and CDR2 is YFSETQ. The CDR3 sequence is CASSLVASGALSSYNEQFF. In DNA, the CDR3 is TGCGCCAGCAGCTTGGTAGCTAGCGGGGCTTTAAGCTCCTACAATGAGCAGTTCTTC.

V gene TRBV7-2 combines with J gene TRBJ2-1, with D maybe TRBD2 (6 bases). CDR1 is SGHTA and CDR2 is FQGNSA in the germline V gene. V lost 5 bases to trimming and J lost 8 bases, with 25 bases between them. CDR3 length: 17 amino acids. CDR3 protein: CASSLGGGGESWDEQFF. The CDR3 nucleotides are TGTGCCAGCAGCCTAGGTGGGGGAGGAGAAAGCTGGGATGAGCAGTTCTTC.

The chain is built from TRBV15 and TRBJ1-2, with 7 nucleotides matching TRBD1. V lost 5 bases, J lost 2 bases, and 2 bases stayed unmatched. The CDR3 runs to 13 residues. Germline CDR1 LNHNV, CDR2 YYDKDF (reference sequence). DNA of the CDR3: TGTGCCACCAGCGGGGACAGAAACTATGGCTACACCTTC. It translates to CATSGDRNYGYTF.

The genes are TRBV7-2 and TRBJ2-2; D remains ambiguous. CDR1 is SGHTA and CDR2 is FQGNSA in the germline V gene. The CDR3 is 11 amino acids. Trimming took off 5 bases at V and 8 bases at J, with 6 bases between the two ends. CDR3 sequence: CASSQMGELFF. CDR3 coding DNA: TGTGCCAGCAGCCAGATGGGGGAGCTGTTTTTT. Supplemented by reference TRBV7-2 and TRBJ2-2, the full variable domain reads GAGVSQSPSNKVTEKGKDVELRCDPISGHTALYWYRQSLGQGLEFLIYFQGNSAPDKSGLPSDRFSAERTGGSVSTLTIQRTQQEDSAVYLCASSQMGELFFGEGSRLTVL.

The chain employs TRBV29-1 and TRBJ2-1, with D possibly matching TRBD1 (5 bases). Germline V lookup: CDR1 SQVTM, CDR2 ANQGSEA. The CDR3 loop spans 10 amino acids. V shed 7 bases and J shed 11 bases, with 12 bases lying between them. The CDR3: CSGFRQKQFF. The CDR3 DNA is TGCAGCGGTTTTCGACAGAAGCAGTTCTTC.

V gene TRBV5-6 combines with J gene TRBJ2-1; D is possibly TRBD1 (5 bases). V was cut by 1 base and J by 10 bases, with 9 bases left in between. Looked up from germline, CDR1 is SGHDT and CDR2 is YYEEEE. The CDR3 loop spans 12 amino acids. Written as DNA, the CDR3 is TGTGCCAGCAGCTTGCAGGGTAACGAGCAGTTCTTC. Translation gives CASSLQGNEQFF.

The chain couples TRBV7-2 to TRBJ2-2; 7 bases are a match to TRBD1. Germline assignment: CDR1 SGHTA and CDR2 FQGNSA. This CDR3 has 16 residues. V was pared by 1 base and J by 1 base, with 3 bases of the junction left unmatched. The CDR3 nucleotides are TGTGCCAGCAGCTTAGTCACAGGGGTGAACACCGGGGAGCTGTTTTTT. Amino acid sequence: CASSLVTGVNTGELFF. The full variable domain, its missing parts supplied by reference TRBV7-2 and TRBJ2-2, is GAGVSQSPSNKVTEKGKDVELRCDPISGHTALYWYRQSLGQGLEFLIYFQGNSAPDKSGLPSDRFSAERTGGSVSTLTIQRTQQEDSAVYLCASSLVTGVNTGELFFGEGSRLTVL.

The chain employs TRBV18 and TRBJ1-3; 8 bases line up with TRBD1. The CDR3 totals 16 residues. Trimming cost V 7 bases and J 1 base; bases outside gene matches: 9. Per germline, CDR1 KGHSH and CDR2 LQKENI. The CDR3 nucleotides are TGTGCCAGCTTACCCGGACAGGGAATTTCTGGAAACACCATATATTTT. Translated, it gives CASLPGQGISGNTIYF.

J is TRBJ2-3 and V is TRBV28; 10 bases match TRBD2. Germline values: CDR1 MDHEN, CDR2 SYDVKM. CDR3 length: 16 residues. J gave up 6 bases and V 5 bases, and 11 bases lay outside the gene matches. For the CDR3, the DNA is TGTGCCAGCAGTCCTCAGACTAGCGGGCGCGGGGATACGCAGTATTTT. Residues: CASSPQTSGRGDTQYF. The entire variable domain, with the rest obtained from reference TRBV28 and TRBJ2-3, is as follows: DVKVTQSSRYLVKRTGEKVFLECVQDMDHENMFWYRQDPGLGLRLIYFSYDVKMKEKGDIPEGYSVSREKKERFSLILESASTNQTSMYLCASSPQTSGRGDTQYFGPGTRLTVL.

V and J are TRBV19 and TRBJ2-1, with TRBD2 identical over 8 bases. The length of the CDR3 is 14 residues. The germline CDR1 and CDR2 sequences are LNHDA and SQIVND (reference sequence). V shed 4 bases, J shed 10 bases, and the junction held 9 bases outside the gene matches. This chain's CDR3 is CASSTGLAAAEQFF. The CDR3 region has the DNA TGTGCCAGTAGTACCGGACTAGCCGCGGCGGAGCAGTTCTTC.

The CDR3 reads CATSRDPPAGETGANVLTF. The CDR3 DNA follows: TGTGCCACCAGCAGAGATCCGCCAGCGGGAGAAACCGGGGCCAACGTCCTGACTTTC. The chain employs TRBV15 and TRBJ2-6; 8 bases map to TRBD2. The trim removed 0 bases at V and 4 bases at J, leaving 11 bases unmatched. The germline V gene encodes CDR1 LNHNV and CDR2 YYDKDF (reference sequence). This CDR3 region has 19 residues.

J is TRBJ2-1 and V is TRBV5-4, with TRBD1 matching over 9 bases. J was trimmed by 2 bases and V by 5 bases; bases with no gene match: 5. This CDR3 region has 15 residues. Germline assignment: CDR1 SGHNT and CDR2 YYREEE (reference sequence). For the CDR3, the DNA is TGTGCCAGCAGTTCCGGGACAGGGCCCTACAATGAGCAGTTCTTC. It encodes CASSSGTGPYNEQFF.

This chain connects TRBV7-9 to TRBJ2-1, with 8 bases matching TRBD1. Germline lookup yields CDR1 SEHNR and CDR2 FQNEAQ (reference sequence). CDR3 length: 11 residues. V was clipped by 6 bases and J by 12 bases; unmatched bases: 4. CDR3 sequence (DNA): TGTGCCAGCAGTCACGGACAGGGGCAGTTCTTC. As protein: CASSHGQGQFF.

This clone showed up just a few times. The rearrangement uses TRBV11-3 and TRBJ1-1, with 7 bases identical to TRBD1. This CDR3 has 14 amino acids. V shed 7 bases, J shed 0 bases, and the junction held 5 bases outside the gene matches. Germline CDR1 SGHNT, CDR2 YENEEA. CDR3 sequence: CASTITGVNTEAFF. The CDR3 coding sequence is TGTGCCAGCACCATTACAGGGGTGAACACTGAAGCTTTCTTT.

The genes are TRBV3-1 (or the pseudogene TRBV3-2) and TRBJ2-3; TRBD2 matches 10 bases. V lost 3 bases, J lost 2 bases, and 11 bases stayed unmatched. Per germline, CDR1 LGHDT and CDR2 YNNKEL (reference sequence). The CDR3 contains 18 residues. The CDR3 DNA reads as TGTGCCAGCAGCCACCCAATTCAGCGGGGGGGCACCACAGATACGCAGTATTTT. Translating gives CASSHPIQRGGTTDTQYF.

The genes are TRBV5-4 and TRBJ2-7; possibly TRBD1 for D (5 bases). Germline CDR1 reads SGHNT; CDR2 reads YYREEE (reference sequence). The CDR3 sequence is 16 residues long. V lost 4 bases, J lost 2 bases, and 19 bases lay in between. This CDR3 reads CASSIGPPGNTYEQYF. The CDR3 region has the DNA TGTGCCAGCAGCATTGGCCCCCCAGGGAACACCTACGAGCAGTACTTC.

The J gene is TRBJ1-2, the V gene TRBV18, with TRBD1 as a possible D gene (6 bases). This CDR3 is built from 13 residues. The V end was cut by 8 bases, the J end by 4 bases, with 14 bases between. CDR1 and CDR2 (germline): KGHSH, LQKENI. The DNA for the CDR3 is TGTGCCAGCGCTATGGGGGCAGGCTATGGCTACACCTTC. Translated: CASAMGAGYGYTF.

The CDR3 protein is CASSPLDRGPGYTF. As DNA, the CDR3 is TGTGCCAGCAGCCCCCTCGACAGGGGGCCTGGCTACACCTTC. V usage is TRBV28 and J usage is TRBJ1-2; TRBD1 matches 10 bases. Germline V gives CDR1 MDHEN, CDR2 SYDVKM. The CDR3 has 14 residues. Trimming took 6 bases from V and 7 from J; bases not matched to a gene: 8.

The rearrangement joins TRBV5-4 to TRBJ2-7, with D maybe TRBD1 (5 bases). CDR3 length equals 14 residues. Per the germline V gene, CDR1 is SGHNT and CDR2 is YYREEE (reference sequence). Trimming cost V 5 bases and J 2 bases, with 14 bases left between them. CDR3 region: CASSPGGRAYEQYF. In DNA form, the CDR3 reads TGTGCCAGCAGTCCGGGCGGCAGGGCCTACGAGCAGTACTTC.